Listed below are T cell receptor beta chains from one sample, sequenced in a study of PD-1 blockade in classical Hodgkin lymphoma. Sequencing was performed with immunoSEQ multiplex PCR; in TCRdb, only in-frame clones are kept and a portion is missing. The table shows 25,000 to 35,000 clones, with roughly 87% occurring only once. Sequences were derived from CD4+ T cells from blood, sampled at baseline. Source of these receptors: a human donor with classical Hodgkin lymphoma. CDR3s include the opening cysteine and the closing phenylalanine or tryptophan. The D gene is left open where the match is weak. Only some rows state a clone size, as once, few, many or a class for expanded clones.

j_call	clone_size	v_call	d_call	cdr3_nt	cdr3_aa
TRBJ1-2	NA	TRBV5-1	NA	TGCGCCAGCAGCCCTCAGGGACGCCAGGAAGTGAGCTATGGCTACACCTTC	CASSPQGRQEVSYGYTF
TRBJ2-5	NA	TRBV6-5	TRBD2	TGTGCCAGCAACGTAGCGGGAGATTGGGAGACCCAGTACTTC	CASNVAGDWETQYF
TRBJ1-1	NA	TRBV2	NA	TGTGCCAGCAGCGACTGGGCCACTGAAGCTTTCTTT	CASSDWATEAFF
TRBJ2-7	NA	TRBV18	TRBD2	TGTGCCAGCTCACCAATGTCTAGCGGGGGCTCCTACGAGCAGTACTTC	CASSPMSSGGSYEQYF
TRBJ2-2	NA	TRBV2	NA	TGTGCCAACGGTCGCAGGGGACCGAACACCGGGGAGCTGTTTTTT	CANGRRGPNTGELFF
TRBJ2-3	NA	TRBV14	NA	TGTGCCAGCAGCCAAATCTCCAACACAGATACGCAGTATTTT	CASSQISNTDTQYF
TRBJ2-5	NA	TRBV2	NA	TGTGCCAGCAGACGAAGGGCTGGGACATCACAAGAGACCCAGTACTTC	CASRRRAGTSQETQYF
TRBJ1-1	NA	TRBV2	TRBD1	TGTGCCAGCAGGGAGGACAGGGGGCTAGGCACTGAAGCTTTCTTT	CASREDRGLGTEAFF
TRBJ2-5	NA	TRBV11-2	NA	TGTGCCAGCAGCCTTCGGCACCGAGAGACCCAGTACTTC	CASSLRHRETQYF
TRBJ1-6	NA	TRBV5-1	NA	TGCGCCAGCAGCTTGGTCGACGGGGGTTATTCACCCCTCCACTTT	CASSLVDGGYSPLHF
TRBJ2-1	NA	TRBV2	NA	TGTGCCAGCAGAAAGACAGAAAACAATGAGCAGTTCTTC	CASRKTENNEQFF
TRBJ2-7	NA	TRBV6-5	NA	TGTGCCAGTTGGGGGATCTCCTACGAGCAGTACTTC	CASWGISYEQYF
TRBJ2-1	NA	TRBV27	NA	TGTGCCAGCAGTCCAGGACAGAGTCGGGGGAATGAGCAGTTCTTC	CASSPGQSRGNEQFF
TRBJ1-1	NA	TRBV2	NA	TGTGCCAGCAGTGAGCAGCTGAACACTGAAGCTTTCTTT	CASSEQLNTEAFF
TRBJ1-1	NA	TRBV28	NA	TGTGCCAGCAGTTTAGGCGATAGAAAGAACACTGAAGCTTTCTTT	CASSLGDRKNTEAFF
TRBJ2-7	NA	TRBV7-9	NA	TGTGCCAGCAGCGACTCCTACGAGCAGTACTTC	CASSDSYEQYF
TRBJ2-2	NA	TRBV18	TRBD1	TGTGCCAGCTCACTTACGGACAGGGGAAACACCGGGGAGCTGTTTTTT	CASSLTDRGNTGELFF
TRBJ1-1	few	TRBV7-9	NA	TGTGCCAGCCTTAGTTCCGGAGCTTTCTTT	CASLSSGAFF
TRBJ2-1	NA	TRBV6-1	TRBD1	TGTGCCCTAACAAGGGGGCCGGGCTCCTACAATGAGCAGTTCTTC	CALTRGPGSYNEQFF
TRBJ2-1	NA	TRBV7-6	TRBD2	TGTGCCAGCAGCCCTCCCTCAGCGGGAGGTGGCAATGAGCAGTTCTTC	CASSPPSAGGGNEQFF
TRBJ2-3	NA	TRBV6-4	NA	TGTGCCAGCAGCCAACAGGGAACTGACTCAGATACGCAGTATTTT	CASSQQGTDSDTQYF
TRBJ1-5	NA	TRBV28	NA	TGTGCCAGCAGTTTCGGGATCCCTCTATGGGAATATCAGCCCCAGCATTTT	CASSFGIPLWEYQPQHF
TRBJ2-3	NA	TRBV11-2	TRBD1	TGTGCCAGCAGCCGTGGCCGGACAGGGGTAACGGATACGCAGTATTTT	CASSRGRTGVTDTQYF
TRBJ2-7	NA	TRBV11-2	TRBD2	TGTGCCAGCAGCACCACTAGCGGAGCAGGCCGGGAGTACTTC	CASSTTSGAGREYF
TRBJ1-6	NA	TRBV7-2	TRBD1	TGTGCCAGCAGCTTAGAGGGGGCCAGAAATAATTCACCCCTCCACTTT	CASSLEGARNNSPLHF
TRBJ2-5	NA	TRBV30	NA	TGTGCCTGGAGCCCCGGGACACTACATCTCCAAGAGACCCAGTACTTC	CAWSPGTLHLQETQYF
TRBJ2-1	NA	TRBV7-9	TRBD2	TGTGCCAGCGTCCTACCGGGACTAGTTTACAATGAGCAGTTCTTC	CASVLPGLVYNEQFF
TRBJ2-3	NA	TRBV28	NA	TGTGCCAGCAGTCCAGGACTTAAGACTAGCACAGATACGCAGTATTTT	CASSPGLKTSTDTQYF
TRBJ1-5	few	TRBV5-4	NA	TGTGCCAGCAGCTTGGATCCATCGGGACAGCCCCAGCATTTT	CASSLDPSGQPQHF
TRBJ2-7	NA	TRBV18	NA	TGTGCCAGCTCGCACGGACAGACCTACGAGCAGTACTTC	CASSHGQTYEQYF
TRBJ2-7	NA	TRBV7-8	TRBD1	TGTGCCAGCAGGGACCGAGAGGGGACAGCCTACGAGCAGTACTTC	CASRDREGTAYEQYF
TRBJ2-1	NA	TRBV18	NA	TGTGCCAGCTCACCTCTCTTAAGGAGGGAAGGGTACAATGAGCAGTTCTTC	CASSPLLRREGYNEQFF
TRBJ1-4	NA	TRBV7-2	NA	TGTGCCAGCAGCCTGGTACCAAATGAAAAACTGTTTTTT	CASSLVPNEKLFF
TRBJ2-7	few	TRBV5-4	NA	TGTGCCAGCAGCGGAGGGACAGCCTACGAGCAGTACTTC	CASSGGTAYEQYF
TRBJ2-4	NA	TRBV25-1	NA	TGTGCCAGCAGTGGAAGGACCGACATTCAGTACTTC	CASSGRTDIQYF
TRBJ1-3	NA	TRBV6-1	TRBD1	TGTGCCAGCACGGTACAGGGGAATGAATTAAACACCATATATTTT	CASTVQGNELNTIYF
TRBJ1-3	NA	TRBV7-6	NA	TGTGCCAGCAGCTTGGAGATTACTGGAAACACCATATATTTT	CASSLEITGNTIYF
TRBJ1-5	few	TRBV6-1	TRBD1	TGTGCCAGCAGTGAAGCCCCAGGGGGTCGCAATCAGCCCCAGCATTTT	CASSEAPGGRNQPQHF
TRBJ2-1	NA	TRBV10-3	TRBD1	TGTGCCATCAGTGACTCAGGGGGCTCCTACAATGAGCAGTTCTTC	CAISDSGGSYNEQFF
TRBJ1-2	NA	TRBV5-5	TRBD1	TGTGCCAGCAGCCCCGGTCAGGGGGTATACTATGGCTACACCTTC	CASSPGQGVYYGYTF
TRBJ2-1	once	TRBV19	NA	TGTGCCAGTAGGGAGACTAGATACAATGAGCAGTTCTTC	CASRETRYNEQFF
TRBJ2-1	NA	TRBV11-3	NA	TGTGCCAGCAGCACGGCGGGCGGCTCCTACAATGAGCAGTTCTTC	CASSTAGGSYNEQFF
TRBJ2-1	NA	TRBV7-9	TRBD1	TGTGCCAGCAGCGCTGGGACAGCGCGAGAGCAGTTCTTC	CASSAGTAREQFF